These T cell receptor beta chains were read from a single sample in a study of post-analysis software for immune sequencing data. In TCRdb, the PCR reads were re-called with MiXCR into one record per CDR3 protein. Among around 200,000 distinct CDR3 sequences listed, 29% were seen once. The sample comprised blood. The receptors were gathered from a girl under 18 with multiple sclerosis. The CDR3 runs from the conserved cysteine through the conserved F or W. A D gene is named only where the DNA matches it firmly. Size is stated for part of the rows, as once, few or many counts, or as a class when the clone is expanded.

j_call d_call clone_size v_call cdr3_aa cdr3_nt
TRBJ2-1 TRBD2 . TRBV6-1 CASETTSGGEGNEQFF TGTGCCAGCGAAACAACTAGCGGGGGGGAAGGCAATGAGCAGTTCTTC
TRBJ2-3 TRBD2 . TRBV12-3/TRBV12-4 CASSPTSGEADTQYF TGTGCCAGCAGCCCGACTAGCGGAGAGGCAGATACGCAGTATTTT
TRBJ1-1 . few TRBV3-1 CASSQGSRIEAFF TGTGCCAGCAGCCAAGGGTCGAGAATTGAAGCTTTCTTT
TRBJ1-1 . . TRBV7-3 CASSVIVGTEAFF TGTGCCAGCAGCGTGATAGTGGGGACTGAAGCTTTCTTT
TRBJ1-2 TRBD1 . TRBV6-5 CACSPTGGYGYTF TGTGCCTGCAGCCCGACAGGGGGGTATGGCTACACCTTC
TRBJ1-1 . . TRBV12-3/TRBV12-4 CASSFYRNTEAFF TGTGCCAGCAGTTTTTACAGGAACACTGAAGCTTTCTTT
TRBJ2-7 . . TRBV14 CASSQGQADTYEQYF TGTGCCAGCAGCCAAGGACAGGCGGACACCTACGAGCAGTACTTC
TRBJ2-7 . many TRBV6-4 CASSSDYEQYF TGTGCCAGCAGTTCAGACTACGAGCAGTACTTC
TRBJ1-1 . . TRBV20-1 CSARDSHGLNTEAFF TGCAGTGCTAGAGATTCGCACGGACTTAACACTGAAGCTTTCTTT
TRBJ2-1 TRBD1 . TRBV20-1 CSADQGASSYNEQFF TGCAGTGCAGACCAGGGGGCCAGCTCCTACAATGAGCAGTTCTTC
TRBJ2-3 TRBD2 . TRBV6-1 CASSTTLQGLAWGTDTQYF TGTGCCAGCAGTACGACACTCCAAGGACTAGCATGGGGCACAGATACGCAGTATTTT
TRBJ2-5 . many TRBV2 CASSPETQYF TGTGCCAGCAGCCCCGAGACCCAGTACTTC
TRBJ2-6 . . TRBV2 CASSGSSGANVLTF TGTGCCAGCAGTGGGTCCTCTGGGGCCAACGTCCTGACTTTC
TRBJ2-7 TRBD2 many TRBV20-1 CSASPGLGHEQYF TGCAGTGCTTCGCCGGGACTAGGACACGAGCAGTACTTC
TRBJ2-1 TRBD2 . TRBV7-2 CASSTAGGGSNEQFF TGTGCCAGCAGCACCGCTGGGGGGGGGTCCAATGAGCAGTTCTTC
TRBJ2-5 TRBD1 many TRBV28 CASSSLIGAGGKETQYF TGTGCCAGCAGTTCCTTAATCGGAGCAGGGGGCAAGGAGACCCAGTACTTC
TRBJ2-1 TRBD1 many TRBV5-1 CASSQGGTGTNEQFF TGCGCCAGCAGCCAAGGAGGGACAGGGACCAATGAGCAGTTCTTC
TRBJ1-5 . many TRBV29-1 CSVRDGDQPQHF TGCAGCGTTCGTGACGGCGATCAGCCCCAGCATTTT
TRBJ2-5 . . TRBV7-2 CASSLVQGRGETQYF TGTGCCAGCAGCCTCGTACAGGGACGTGGCGAGACCCAGTACTTC
TRBJ2-7 TRBD1 many TRBV5-1 CASGQGSSYEQYF TGCGCCAGCGGACAGGGATCCTCCTACGAGCAGTACTTC
TRBJ1-1 TRBD1 . TRBV20-1 CSARHPGGGEAFF TGCAGTGCTAGACACCCAGGGGGGGGTGAAGCTTTCTTT
TRBJ2-4 . . TRBV5-6 CASSTRQLAKNIQYF TGTGCCAGCAGTACTCGACAACTAGCCAAAAACATTCAGTACTTC